This TCR beta chain was recorded in a study of T cells in localized non-small cell lung cancer. Study-level results: Median detection of top 100 tumor clones in adjacent lung was under 75 clones. Since sequencing was restricted to only one region of the tumor, intratumor heterogeneity remains a possibility. Uninvolved adjacent lung had more T cell clonality than any other tissue, topping tumor.

Comments on this clone: Its antigen is as yet unknown.

V was clipped by 6 bases and J by 2 bases; unmatched bases: 11. The germline CDR1 and CDR2 sequences are SNHLY and FYNNEI. The CDR3 covers 16 residues. Assay used: immunoSEQ multiplex PCR; TCRdb lists only in-frame clones, some missing. Of 35,000 to 45,000 clones detected, 70% to 90% appear once; the ten largest clones hold roughly 7.7%. This receptor was identified in a woman aged 18 to 55 with stage III lung adenocarcinoma. The specimen comprised peripheral blood, sampled before any cancer treatment. The chain uses TRBV2 and TRBJ2-5; 8 nucleotides agree with TRBD2. The DNA for the CDR3 is TGTGCCAGCAGGGGAGGAAGCGGGGGCCGTCAAGAGACCCAGTACTTC. As protein: CASRGGSGGRQETQYF.